This T cell receptor beta chain was retrieved from a study of blood T cells in healthy people across ages. Points from the study as a whole: Since the PBMCs were unsorted, naive and antigen-experienced cells could not be conclusively compared.

This clonotype was counted only a few times. Its antigen remains unidentified. Then a second PCR, running about 6 to 11 cycles, was carried out with a sample-barcoded 5' primer and a J-beta primer mix. TCRdb re-derived calls from the 5' RACE reads in MiXCR, one entry per CDR3 protein. The data contain 450,000 to 600,000 distinct CDR3 sequences, over 25% of them seen just once; the ten biggest clones take up approximately 3.6%. The CDR3 is made up of 12 amino acids. The ends were cut back, 4 bases at V and 7 bases at J, with 8 bases in the middle. CDR1 and CDR2 (germline): LGHDT, YNNKEL (reference sequence). The sample was also linked to a second study, of T cells of mothers and their children. From that paper: Sequencing got over 8.5 million TCR beta CDR3 reads from each mother and approximately 3 million from each child.

This TCR came from a boy between 2 and 15 years old in good health. The specimen sequenced was blood. The rearrangement joins TRBV3-1 to TRBJ1-5; tentatively, D is TRBD1 (6 bases). The CDR3 coding sequence is TGTGCCAGCAGCCGGGGGGCACAGCCCCAGCATTTT. This encodes CASSRGAQPQHF.